The clone carrying this T cell receptor beta chain came up a few times. Its target is not known. Per individual sample, approximately 100,000 TCR templates were assayed. Method: immunoSEQ multiplex PCR; TCRdb's copy keeps in-frame clones and lacks some. The data show 70,000 to 90,000 clones, 85% to 90% seen once. Germline V CDR1 and CDR2: SGHTA, FQGTGA. The V gene end was trimmed by 5 bases and the J gene end by 15 bases; junction bases not matched to a gene: 13. The CDR3 has 13 residues. These data are taken from a study of siplizumab effects on memory and regulatory T cells. Findings of the study overall: Sequences below about 10^-5 frequency were poorly captured. As a result, only a minor fraction of alloreactive clones mapped to unstimulated subsets. Suppressive function of proliferating Tregs from siplizumab cultures was not confirmed. Naive T cells appeared more varied than memory cells and looked like key alloresponse contributors.

The rearrangement joins TRBV7-3 to TRBJ2-1; the match to TRBD1 covers 7 bases. The receptor was isolated from a human donor in good health. Sequenced sample: CD4+ T cells sorted from blood. This chain's CDR3 is CASSPTPTGSWFF. The CDR3 DNA is TGTGCCAGCAGCCCCACCCCGACAGGGAGCTGGTTCTTC.